This T cell receptor (beta chain) was captured in a study of blood T cells in healthy people across ages. Findings and caveats of the study: Naive CD4+ cells and diversity were both higher in long-lived donors than in aged donors.

Whenever a sample was processed, at least 7 million PBMCs were isolated. PCR was performed a second time for about 7 to 12 cycles using a sample-barcoded 5' primer and a J-beta primer mix. TCRdb ran MiXCR on the 5' RACE reads and lists one entry per CDR3 protein. The sample has about 580,000 distinct CDR3 sequences, roughly 43% seen once. This clonotype was seen ten or more times. Antigen specificity is unknown. This CDR3 contains 15 residues. V dropped 5 bases and J dropped 3; count of bases not matched to a gene: 9. The germline CDR1 and CDR2 sequences are MNHNY and SVGAGI (reference sequence). The J gene is TRBJ2-7, the V gene TRBV6-6, with 8 bases identical to TRBD1. This clonotype was obtained from a man older than 75 in good health. The specimen was blood. The DNA of the CDR3 is TGTGCCAGCAGTAGAGGGACAGGCGGGGTCTACGAGCAGTACTTC. It codes for CASSRGTGGVYEQYF.